The clone carrying this T cell receptor beta chain was detected only once. Its matching antigen is unknown. The data belong to a study of cytomegalovirus exposure and HLA in healthy donors. Notes on the study in general: It was reported in a later analysis that an Asian-associated ancestry cluster showed fewer N-insertions than the roughly 660-donor mean. With later analysis, a missense DCLRE1C variant became linked to TCR beta V- and J-gene trimming. Some V segments could not be told apart, so they were left out, TRBV6-2 and TRBV6-3 among them. Clonal expansion was found to be greater in HLA-associated TCR beta chains than in equally common others in a later analysis.

The study ran its PCR with 60 Vbeta and 13 Jbeta primers. Here immunoSEQ multiplex PCR was the method, and the copy in TCRdb shows in-frame clones only, minus some. The repertoire holds 250,000 or so clones, with around nine tenths as singletons. The ends lost 5 bases at V and 4 bases at J; junction bases unmatched: 4. The CDR3 has 12 residues. Per the germline V gene, CDR1 is GTSNPN and CDR2 is SVGIG (reference sequence). The TCR originated in a girl aged 2-10 years in good health and CMV-seronegative. Sequencing input: PBMCs. This chain connects TRBV30 to TRBJ2-5; TRBD1 aligns across 7 bases. This CDR3 reads CAWGRDRETQYF. Written as DNA, the CDR3 is TGTGCCTGGGGCCGGGACAGAGAGACCCAGTACTTC. Full variable domain (outside the CDR3, taken from reference TRBV30 and TRBJ2-5): SQTIHQWPATLVQPVGSPLSLECTVEGTSNPNLYWYRQAAGRGLQLLFYSVGIGQISSEVPQNLSASRPQDRQFILSSKKLLLSDSGFYLCAWGRDRETQYFGPGTRLLVL.